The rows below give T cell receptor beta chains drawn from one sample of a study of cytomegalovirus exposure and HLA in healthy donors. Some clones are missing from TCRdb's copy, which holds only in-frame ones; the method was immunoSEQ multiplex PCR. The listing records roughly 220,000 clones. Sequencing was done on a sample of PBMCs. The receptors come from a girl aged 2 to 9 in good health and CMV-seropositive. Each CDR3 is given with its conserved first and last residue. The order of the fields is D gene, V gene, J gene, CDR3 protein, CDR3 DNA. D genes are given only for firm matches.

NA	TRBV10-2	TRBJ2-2	CASSHWVVTDTGELFF	TGCGCCAGCAGCCACTGGGTGGTTACAGACACCGGGGAGCTGTTTTTT
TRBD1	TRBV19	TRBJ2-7	CASSLAGTGSYEQYF	TGTGCCAGTAGTTTGGCCGGGACAGGGAGCTACGAGCAGTACTTC
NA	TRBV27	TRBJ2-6	CASSLAHLGSGANVLTF	TGTGCCAGCAGTCTAGCCCACCTGGGCTCTGGGGCCAACGTCCTGACTTTC
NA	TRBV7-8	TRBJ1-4	CASRLGRLNEKLFF	TGTGCCAGCAGACTTGGGCGCCTTAATGAAAAACTGTTTTTT
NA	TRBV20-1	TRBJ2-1	CSAHQYNEQFF	TGCAGTGCTCATCAGTACAATGAGCAGTTCTTC
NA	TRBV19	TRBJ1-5	CASSIGQVSNQPQHF	TGTGCCAGTAGTATAGGCCAGGTCAGCAATCAGCCCCAGCATTTT
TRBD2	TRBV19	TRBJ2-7	CASSRGGVVRLYEQYF	TGTGCCAGTAGTCGCGGGGGGGTCGTCAGGCTCTACGAGCAGTACTTC
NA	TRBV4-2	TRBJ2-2	CASSQEAGTATGELFF	TGTGCCAGCAGCCAAGAGGCAGGGACTGCAACCGGGGAGCTGTTTTTT
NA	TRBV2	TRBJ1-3	CASSEGVENTIYF	TGTGCCAGCAGTGAGGGAGTTGAAAACACCATATATTTT
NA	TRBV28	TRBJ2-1	CASSLDRRTSSYNEQFF	TGTGCCAGCAGTTTAGATCGGAGGACGAGCTCCTACAATGAGCAGTTCTTC
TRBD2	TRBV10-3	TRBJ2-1	CAISEFASGYYNEQFF	TGTGCCATCAGTGAATTCGCTAGCGGGTACTACAATGAGCAGTTCTTC
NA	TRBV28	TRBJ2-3	CASSLRVNTQYF	TGTGCCAGCAGTTTACGGGTGAATACGCAGTATTTT
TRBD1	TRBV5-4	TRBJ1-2	CASSLVRDRGSRYTF	TGTGCCAGCAGCTTGGTTCGGGACAGGGGGTCGCGCTACACCTTC
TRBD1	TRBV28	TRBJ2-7	CASSSGQGYEQYF	TGTGCCAGCAGTTCCGGACAGGGCTACGAGCAGTACTTC
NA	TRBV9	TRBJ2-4	CASSVVGRALNF	TGTGCCAGCAGCGTAGTGGGCAGGGCCCTCAACTTC
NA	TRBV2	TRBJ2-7	CASRGHEQYF	TGTGCCAGCAGGGGCCACGAGCAGTACTTC
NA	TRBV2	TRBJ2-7	CASRRSRSYEQYF	TGTGCCAGCAGGAGGAGTCGCTCCTACGAGCAGTACTTC
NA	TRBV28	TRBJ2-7	CASSLSGTTTYEQYF	TGTGCCAGCAGTTTATCCGGGACAACCACCTACGAGCAGTACTTC
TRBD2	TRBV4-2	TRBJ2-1	CASSQATSGNYRNEQFF	TGTGCCAGCAGCCAAGCGACTAGCGGGAACTATAGGAATGAGCAGTTCTTC
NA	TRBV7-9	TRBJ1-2	CASSPSLAVDGYTF	TGTGCCAGCAGCCCCAGCCTGGCGGTGGATGGCTACACCTTC
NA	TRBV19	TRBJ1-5	CASSPTGNQPQHF	TGTGCCAGTAGCCCGACAGGCAATCAGCCCCAGCATTTT
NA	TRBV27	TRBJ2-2	CASRSSLRLAGELFF	TGTGCCAGCCGAAGCTCCCTGAGGTTGGCCGGGGAGCTGTTTTTT
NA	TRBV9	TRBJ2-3	CASSVGGLRLTDTQYF	TGTGCCAGCAGCGTAGGAGGCCTAAGGCTCACAGATACGCAGTATTTT
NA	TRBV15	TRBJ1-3	CATSRGQLSGNTIYF	TGTGCCACCAGCAGAGGACAGTTGTCTGGAAACACCATATATTTT
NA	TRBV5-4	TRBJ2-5	CASSPWTEKETQYF	TGTGCCAGCAGCCCGTGGACAGAGAAAGAGACCCAGTACTTC
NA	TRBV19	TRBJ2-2	CATESQGGHTGELFF	TGTGCCACCGAATCACAAGGTGGGCACACCGGGGAGCTGTTTTTT
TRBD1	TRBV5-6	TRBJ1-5	CASSSLTGGDQPQHF	TGTGCCAGCAGCTCCTTAACAGGGGGCGATCAGCCCCAGCATTTT
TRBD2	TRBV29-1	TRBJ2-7	CSVHLAGLSYEQYF	TGCAGCGTTCATCTAGCGGGGCTCTCCTACGAGCAGTACTTC
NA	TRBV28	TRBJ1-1	CASSLVTGTGYTEAFF	TGTGCCAGCAGTTTAGTTACAGGCACAGGGTACACTGAAGCTTTCTTT
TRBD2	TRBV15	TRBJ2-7	CATSRDSGSSYEQYF	TGTGCCACCAGCAGAGATAGCGGGAGCTCCTACGAGCAGTACTTC
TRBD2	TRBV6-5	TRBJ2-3	CASSYHSGSADTQYF	TGTGCCAGCAGTTACCATAGCGGGAGTGCAGATACGCAGTATTTT
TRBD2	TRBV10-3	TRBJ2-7	CAIRGSGSSRSYEQYF	TGTGCCATCAGGGGTAGCGGGAGTTCCCGATCCTACGAGCAGTACTTC
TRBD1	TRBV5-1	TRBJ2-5	CASSANRGLQETQYF	TGCGCCAGCAGCGCCAACAGGGGTCTCCAAGAGACCCAGTACTTC
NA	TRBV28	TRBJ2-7	CASSSGYLQYF	TGTGCCAGCAGTTCAGGCTATTTGCAGTACTTC
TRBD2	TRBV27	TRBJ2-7	CASSKAGAGVTREQYF	TGTGCCAGCAGTAAAGCGGGAGCCGGTGTGACGCGCGAGCAGTACTTC
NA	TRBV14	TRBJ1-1	CASSRVMNTEAFF	TGTGCCAGCTCGCGGGTCATGAACACTGAAGCTTTCTTT
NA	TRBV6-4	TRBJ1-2	CASSTGNGYTF	TGTGCCAGCAGCACAGGGAATGGCTACACCTTC
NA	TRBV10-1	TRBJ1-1	CASSESAGITEAFF	TGCGCCAGCAGTGAATCCGCCGGGATCACTGAAGCTTTCTTT
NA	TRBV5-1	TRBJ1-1	CASSLARGGDTEAFF	TGCGCCAGCAGCTTGGCCCGGGGAGGGGACACTGAAGCTTTCTTT
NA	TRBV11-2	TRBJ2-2	CASSFSSGELFF	TGTGCCAGCAGCTTCAGTTCCGGGGAGCTGTTTTTT
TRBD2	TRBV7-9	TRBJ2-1	CASSLSITSDYEQFF	TGTGCCAGCAGCTTATCTATTACTAGCGATTATGAGCAGTTCTTC
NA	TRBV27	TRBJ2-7	CASSSTLKQGLVSYEQYF	TGTGCCAGCAGCTCCACCCTAAAACAGGGCCTCGTGTCCTACGAGCAGTACTTC
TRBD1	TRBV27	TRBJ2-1	CASSPDRGQPLFDEQFF	TGTGCCAGCAGTCCTGACAGGGGGCAACCGTTGTTCGATGAGCAGTTCTTC
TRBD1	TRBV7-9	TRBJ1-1	CASSFNRGNTEAFF	TGTGCCAGCAGCTTCAACAGGGGGAACACTGAAGCTTTCTTT
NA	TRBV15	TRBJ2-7	CATSSLTRIGEQYF	TGTGCCACCAGCAGTCTCACTAGAATAGGCGAGCAGTACTTC
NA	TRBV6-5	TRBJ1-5	CASSYRGDNQPQHF	TGTGCCAGCAGTTACCGAGGTGACAATCAGCCCCAGCATTTT
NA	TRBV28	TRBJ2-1	CASSRSLASYNEQFF	TGTGCCAGCAGTCGCTCCCTAGCTAGCTACAATGAGCAGTTCTTC
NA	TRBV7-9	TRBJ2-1	CASSLSGNNEQFF	TGTGCCAGCAGCTTATCCGGGAACAATGAGCAGTTCTTC